The 14 T cell receptor beta chains in this list originate from one sample, sequenced in a study of T cell responses to AZD1222 COVID-19 vaccine. Sequencing was performed with immunoSEQ multiplex PCR; in TCRdb, only in-frame clones are kept and a portion is missing. The sample gives about 140,000 clones, more than 85% of which show up once; roughly 4% is in the top ten. Source: peripheral blood, taken 28 days after the second AZD1222 dose. These receptors were taken from an adult who received the AZD1222 COVID-19 vaccine.

This chain joins TRBV25-1 and TRBJ2-7; TRBD1 is a possible D gene (5 bases). Germline V CDR1 and CDR2: MGHDK, SYGVNS. The V end lost 5 bases, the J end lost 3 bases, and 11 bases lay between the germline ends. The CDR3 consists of 13 residues. CDR3 loop: CASSSKGLYEQYF. CDR3 DNA: TGTGCCAGCAGTAGCAAGGGGCTCTACGAGCAGTACTTC.

The chain employs TRBV6-5 and TRBJ1-4; TRBD1 is a possible D gene (6 bases). Trimming shortened V by 0 bases and J by 0 bases, and 8 bases separated the two germline ends. The CDR3 sequence is 16 residues long. Germline loops: CDR1 MNHEY, CDR2 SVGAGI. The DNA for the CDR3 is TGTGCCAGCAGTTACTCTGGACAGACAACTAATGAAAAACTGTTTTTT. Encoded protein: CASSYSGQTTNEKLFF.

The chain combines TRBV6-2 or TRBV6-3 with TRBJ2-2; tentative D call: TRBD1 (6 bases). The V end lost 5 bases, the J end lost 6 bases, and 10 bases lay between the germline ends. In germline, CDR1 is MNHEY, CDR2 SVGEGT. This CDR3 has 13 residues. CDR3 in amino acids: CASSLHRAGELFF. Here the CDR3 DNA reads TGTGCCAGCAGTCTTCACAGGGCCGGGGAGCTGTTTTTT.

The genes are TRBV6-5 and TRBJ1-5, with a weak D call TRBD1 (5 bases). Germline CDR1 is MNHEY and CDR2 is SVGAGI. Trimming shortened V by 7 bases and J by 6 bases, and 19 bases separated the two germline ends. The length of the CDR3 is 15 residues. CDR3 sequence reads: CASTRDVAGSQPQHF. The CDR3 DNA reads as TGTGCCAGCACCAGAGATGTGGCAGGGAGTCAGCCCCAGCATTTT.

This clone was seen only once. The V and J genes are TRBV7-2 and TRBJ2-3; TRBD2 aligns across 8 bases. Trimming cost V 5 bases and J 3 bases; bases outside gene matches: 4. The CDR3 has 14 residues. Germline CDR1 SGHTA, CDR2 FQGNSA. DNA of the CDR3: TGTGCCAGCAGCAAGGGACTAGAGACAGATACGCAGTATTTT. This codes for CASSKGLETDTQYF. The full variable domain, with the rest looked up from reference TRBV7-2 and TRBJ2-3, is GAGVSQSPSNKVTEKGKDVELRCDPISGHTALYWYRQSLGQGLEFLIYFQGNSAPDKSGLPSDRFSAERTGGSVSTLTIQRTQQEDSAVYLCASSKGLETDTQYFGPGTRLTVL.

This chain uses TRBV6-6 with TRBJ2-2; 11 bases line up with TRBD1. This CDR3 comprises 16 residues. Germline lookup yields CDR1 MNHNY and CDR2 SVGAGI (reference sequence). The ends lost 4 bases at V and 3 bases at J; junction bases unmatched: 4. The CDR3 loop reads CASSSPDRGHTGELFF. CDR3 nucleotide sequence: TGTGCCAGCAGTTCCCCGGACAGGGGGCACACCGGGGAGCTGTTTTTT.

V gene TRBV2 combines with J gene TRBJ2-2; D is unresolved. Looked up from germline, CDR1 is SNHLY and CDR2 is FYNNEI. The CDR3 has 13 residues. Trimming shortened V by 0 bases and J by 8 bases, and 7 bases separated the two germline ends. The DNA for the CDR3 is TGTGCCAGCAGTGAAGCGGTATGGGGGGAGCTGTTTTTT. Its protein is CASSEAVWGELFF.

This rearrangement joins TRBV4-1 to TRBJ1-4; D unresolved. This CDR3 has 14 amino acids. Germline lookup yields CDR1 MGHRA and CDR2 YSYEKL. Between the trimmed V and J ends, which lost 2 bases and 6 bases, there was a span of 10 bases. The CDR3 region is CASSQSGRDEKLFF. CDR3 coding DNA: TGCGCCAGCAGCCAATCTGGACGAGATGAAAAACTGTTTTTT.

The chain combines TRBV7-2 with TRBJ1-2; D remains ambiguous. The V gene's germline CDR1 is SGHTA and CDR2 FQGNSA. The CDR3 is 16 amino acids. Trimming removed 5 bases from V and 4 bases from J, with 20 bases in between. Here the CDR3 DNA reads TGTGCCAGCAGCCTAACCTACCTGACGAGCGCCTATGGCTACACCTTC. Translation: CASSLTYLTSAYGYTF.

The V gene is TRBV3-1 (or the pseudogene TRBV3-2), the J gene TRBJ2-5; D not resolved. CDR3 length: 14 amino acids. V was trimmed by 2 bases and J by 0 bases, leaving 7 bases between them. CDR1 and CDR2 from the germline V gene are LGHDT and YNNKEL (reference sequence). DNA of the CDR3: TGTGCCAGCAGCCAAAAGGCTTACCAAGAGACCCAGTACTTC. This encodes CASSQKAYQETQYF.

This clone has more than one count but fewer than ten. The chain links TRBV7-2 to TRBJ1-5; TRBD1 might be the D (5 bases). Germline CDR1 and CDR2: SGHTA and FQGNSA. Trimming took off 5 bases at V and 6 bases at J, with 11 bases between the two ends. CDR3 size: 13 residues. CDR3 bases: TGTGCCAGCAGCCGGGACCCCGGTCAGCCCCAGCATTTT. It encodes CASSRDPGQPQHF.

This chain uses TRBV14 with TRBJ1-2; 11 bases match TRBD1. Germline trimming cut 1 base from V and 4 bases from J; bases unmatched to any gene: 5. The CDR3 covers 16 residues. In germline, CDR1 is SGHDN, CDR2 FVKESK. In DNA form, the CDR3 reads TGTGCCAGCAGCCAAGCCACCGGGACAGGGGGCTATGGCTACACCTTC. Translation: CASSQATGTGGYGYTF.

The V and J genes are TRBV24-1 and TRBJ2-7; TRBD1 matches 9 bases. Germline V gives CDR1 KGHDR, CDR2 SFDVKD. The CDR3 contains 15 residues. V shed 7 bases, J shed 3 bases, and the junction held 9 bases outside the gene matches. CDR3 protein: CATSDPGQGFYEQYF. In DNA, the CDR3 is TGTGCCACCAGCGACCCGGGACAGGGTTTCTACGAGCAGTACTTC.

The rearrangement joins TRBV18 to TRBJ2-3; possibly TRBD2 for D (6 bases). CDR1 KGHSH and CDR2 LQKENI come from the germline V gene. V was trimmed by 4 bases and J by 0 bases, leaving 14 bases between them. The CDR3 loop spans 16 amino acids. CDR3 DNA: TGTGCCAGCTCACGACTAGACGTGGGAAGCACAGATACGCAGTATTTT. Protein: CASSRLDVGSTDTQYF. The full variable domain, rest sourced from reference TRBV18 and TRBJ2-3, is NAGVMQNPRHLVRRRGQEARLRCSPMKGHSHVYWYRQLPEEGLKFMVYLQKENIIDESGMPKERFSAEFPKEGPSILRIQQVVRGDSAAYFCASSRLDVGSTDTQYFGPGTRLTVL.